The sequence of this T cell receptor (beta chain) was determined in a study of cytotoxic CD8 clonotypes in ibrutinib-treated CLL. Study in general: Among the patients, about a dozen presented as relapsed/refractory and 15 as treatment-naive; approximately 17 showed unmutated IGHV. Once treatment had gone on for a median of around 11 months, range 6 to 36, response samples were drawn. Study-level results: Increased clonality at ibrutinib response gave way to a return toward baseline at progression. Sampling time points were not equivalent between sustained-remission and progressing patients.

The CDR3 consists of 11 residues. Germline CDR1 and CDR2: ENHRY and SYGVKD. V was shortened by 0 bases and J by 5 bases, with 2 bases between the two germline ends. Sequencing used immunoSEQ multiplex PCR; TCRdb keeps in-frame clones, though not all of them. The sample lists 250,000 to 350,000 clones, around 77% occurring once. Concerning this clone: The antigen is not known. A much larger clone lies one base from this, so it may be a read error.

The material sequenced was PBMCs, taken at disease progression, from a patient treated with ibrutinib. The sequence derives from a human donor with chronic lymphocytic leukemia. V usage is TRBV10-3 and J usage is TRBJ2-7; no firm D call. This chain's CDR3 is CAISESHEQYF. The CDR3 nucleotides read TGTGCCATCAGTGAGTCCCACGAGCAGTACTTC.